The rows below give T cell receptor beta chains drawn from one sample of a study of blood T cell repertoires in COVID-19. The data were produced by immunoSEQ multiplex PCR, yet TCRdb's version contains in-frame clones alone and is incomplete. This sample has roughly 200,000 clones, with 83% found just once. The sequencing sample was made of peripheral blood. All receptors derive from a man aged 40-50 years with active or convalescent COVID-19. Each CDR3 is given with its conserved first and last residue. D genes are given only for firm matches. The size entry is marked missing in some rows and otherwise reads once, few, many or a size class.

>TRBV7-3|TRBD1|TRBJ1-2|few
TGTGCCAGCAGCTTAGGGGACAGTGCTAACTATGGCTACACCTTC
CASSLGDSANYGYTF
>TRBV6-1|TRBD1|TRBJ2-7|-
TGTGCCAGCAGTTCGACCGACAGGGGGGCCTACGAGCAGTACTTC
CASSSTDRGAYEQYF
>TRBV6-2/TRBV6-3|-|TRBJ1-1|once
TGTGCCAGCAGTTACTCCCAAGAGATAATGAACACTGAAGCTTTCTTT
CASSYSQEIMNTEAFF
>TRBV30|TRBD1|TRBJ1-2|-
TGTGCCTGGAGTGTAAGGACAGGGGGCGCGTGGTATGGCTACACCTTC
CAWSVRTGGAWYGYTF
>TRBV18|-|TRBJ2-7|-
TGTGCCAGCTCACCAGGGGGGACGAACTCCTACGAGCAGTACTTC
CASSPGGTNSYEQYF
>TRBV7-7|-|TRBJ2-2|-
TGTGCTAGCAGCTCAACTCGCACCGGGGAGCTGTTTTTT
CASSSTRTGELFF
>TRBV24-1|-|TRBJ2-1|once
TGTGCCACCAGTGATGTCGGGACACATTCCAATGAGCAGTTCTTC
CATSDVGTHSNEQFF
>TRBV7-2|TRBD1|TRBJ2-2|-
TGTGCCAGCAGCTTAGGGCAGGGGGCCGGCACCGGGGAGCTGTTTTTT
CASSLGQGAGTGELFF
>TRBV7-2|-|TRBJ1-5|-
TGTGCCAGCAGCTTAGACCCTCGGAGCAATCAGCCCCAGCATTTT
CASSLDPRSNQPQHF
>TRBV10-3|TRBD2|TRBJ2-7|-
TGTGCCATCGGGGGGCGGGAGGGTACCTACGAGCAGTACTTC
CAIGGREGTYEQYF
>TRBV18|-|TRBJ1-1|-
TGTGCCAGCTCACCGCAGGGTGACACTGAAGCTTTCTTT
CASSPQGDTEAFF
>TRBV4-1|-|TRBJ1-1|-
TGCGCCAGCAGCCTCGATACACAGAACACTGAAGCTTTCTTT
CASSLDTQNTEAFF
>TRBV5-1|TRBD1|TRBJ1-5|few
TGCGCCAGCAGCTTGGGTGCAGGGGGAAGCAATCAGCCCCAGCATTTT
CASSLGAGGSNQPQHF